This T cell receptor (beta chain) was recorded in a study of control samples from healthy donors and cancer patients. V was shortened by 7 bases and J by 3 bases, with 4 bases between the two germline ends. In germline, CDR1 is MNHEY, CDR2 SVGAGI. This CDR3 comprises 10 residues. TCRdb keeps only in-frame clones here, not all; method: immunoSEQ multiplex PCR. Here the sample spans about 95,000 clones, approximately 80% being singletons. The chain uses TRBV6-5 and TRBJ2-7; no clear D gene. What was sequenced was blood. This receptor was obtained from a man younger than 45 in good health. The CDR3 here is CASNVYEQYF. Here the CDR3 DNA reads TGTGCCAGCAATGTCTACGAGCAGTACTTC.